Each of the 10 T cell receptor beta chains below was sequenced from the same sample in a study of cytomegalovirus exposure and HLA in healthy donors. Here immunoSEQ multiplex PCR was the method, and the copy in TCRdb shows in-frame clones only, minus some. The sample records 250,000 to 300,000 clones, nearly 90% being singletons. Sequencing was done on a sample of PBMCs. The receptors come from a woman aged 18-35 years in good health and CMV-seronegative.

The chain couples TRBV27 to TRBJ2-1; D gene ambiguous. Trimming cost V 5 bases and J 2 bases, with 19 bases left between them. CDR1 and CDR2 (germline): MNHEY, SMNVEV (reference sequence). The CDR3 runs to 17 residues. In DNA, the CDR3 is TGTGCCAGCAGTCCCAACTCCCTATCTCTAGCCTACAATGAGCAGTTCTTC. The encoded protein is CASSPNSLSLAYNEQFF.

In this sample, this clone turned up a few times. The V gene is TRBV11-3, the J gene TRBJ2-7, with 8 bases fitting TRBD1. The germline gives CDR1 SGHNT, CDR2 YENEEA. The J segment lost 6 bases and the V segment lost 5 bases, leaving 6 bases of the junction unmatched. The CDR3 has 13 amino acids. CDR3 loop: CASSHWTGREQYV. The CDR3 nucleotides read TGTGCCAGCAGCCATTGGACAGGGCGCGAGCAGTACGTC.

This chain links TRBV29-1 with TRBJ2-2; D is ambiguous. Germline CDR1 is SQVTM and CDR2 is ANQGSEA. This CDR3 has 15 residues. V was cut by 1 base and J by 3 bases, with 12 bases left in between. The CDR3 DNA follows: TGCAGCGTTGAAGCGCACAGCCCATACACCGGGGAGCTGTTTTTT. It translates to CSVEAHSPYTGELFF.

The CDR3 nucleotides are TGCGCCAGCAGCCAAGATTTCATCTCCTACGAGCAGTACTTC. It yields the protein CASSQDFISYEQYF. The rearrangement uses TRBV4-3 and TRBJ2-7; D uncertain. Germline assignment: CDR1 LGHNA and CDR2 YSLEER. This CDR3 is 14 amino acids long. Trimming cost V 0 bases and J 0 bases, with 6 bases left between them.

The chain is built from TRBV30 and TRBJ2-5; 7 bases are a match to TRBD1. Germline V gene data show CDR1 as GTSNPN and CDR2 as SVGIG (reference sequence). The J segment lost 4 bases and the V segment lost 2 bases, leaving 10 bases of the junction unmatched. CDR3 length: 15 amino acids. CDR3 bases: TGTGCCTGGAGTTCTGAACAGGGGATCCGAGAGACCCAGTACTTC. It translates to CAWSSEQGIRETQYF.

V gene TRBV30 combines with J gene TRBJ1-3; the D gene is possibly TRBD1 (5 bases). In germline, CDR1 is GTSNPN, CDR2 SVGIG (reference sequence). Trimming stripped 0 bases from V and 7 bases from J, with 13 bases between. CDR3 length equals 14 residues. CDR3 protein: CAWSVGQGGNTIYF. The DNA of the CDR3 is TGTGCCTGGAGTGTAGGGCAGGGAGGGAACACCATATATTTT.

This chain connects TRBV7-2 to TRBJ2-5; 8 bases are shared with TRBD2. This CDR3 comprises 17 residues. Per the germline V gene, CDR1 is SGHTA and CDR2 is FQGNSA. Trimming cost V 1 base and J 1 base; bases outside gene matches: 8. CDR3 bases: TGTGCCAGCAGCTTAGGGTGGGCTAGCGGGTCCCAAGAGACCCAGTACTTC. It translates to CASSLGWASGSQETQYF.

This sequence joins TRBV27 and TRBJ2-2; D uncertain. V gave up 3 bases and J gave up 1 base, with 6 bases separating them. Germline values: CDR1 MNHEY, CDR2 SMNVEV (reference sequence). The CDR3 has 14 residues. In nucleotides, the CDR3 is TGTGCCAGCAGTTTCGGGTTGAACACCGGGGAGCTGTTTTTT. This encodes CASSFGLNTGELFF.

The chain combines TRBV7-9 with TRBJ2-1, with 8 bases that match TRBD2. Per germline, CDR1 SEHNR and CDR2 FQNEAQ (reference sequence). The CDR3 totals 16 residues. Unmatched junction bases numbered 11, after V lost 4 bases and J lost 6 bases. This CDR3 reads CASSSPTSVPPNEQFF. The CDR3, as DNA: TGTGCCAGCAGCTCCCCGACTAGCGTTCCCCCCAATGAGCAGTTCTTC.

The chain links TRBV19 to TRBJ2-1; TRBD2 agrees at 11 bases. CDR1 and CDR2 (germline): LNHDA, SQIVND (reference sequence). V lost 6 bases to trimming and J lost 6 bases; unmatched junction nucleotides: 16. The CDR3 covers 18 residues. The CDR3 protein is CASSPRASSGGAVNEQFF. The CDR3, as DNA: TGTGCCAGTAGCCCTCGAGCCAGTAGCGGGGGGGCGGTCAATGAGCAGTTCTTC.